These 5 T cell receptor beta chains originate from one sample sequenced in a study of T cells after yellow fever vaccination. TCRdb independently ran MiXCR on the 5' RACE reads; one entry per CDR3 protein. The sample records 120,000 or so distinct CDR3 sequences, more than 7.5% being singletons. The material sequenced was CD8+ T cells sorted from PBMCs, taken on the day of the yellow fever booster vaccination. All receptors derive from a man between 18 and 29 years old who received the YFV17D yellow fever vaccine.

This clonotype was counted a few times. This sequence joins TRBV15 and TRBJ1-4; 8 nucleotides line up with TRBD1. V gave up 4 bases and J gave up 1 base; unmatched junction bases: 5. The length of the CDR3 is 16 residues. Germline V gene lookup returns CDR1 LNHNV and CDR2 YYDKDF (reference sequence). The CDR3, as DNA: TGTGCCACCAGCAAGGACAGGGTGGGAACTAATGAAAAACTGTTTTTT. It codes for CATSKDRVGTNEKLFF.

This clonotype was recorded a few times. The V and J genes are TRBV12-3 or TRBV12-4 and TRBJ1-2; 7 nucleotides line up with TRBD1. The CDR3 has 14 amino acids. V shed 5 bases, J shed 4 bases, and the junction held 7 bases outside the gene matches. The CDR3 sequence: CASSETGSGYGYTF. The DNA for the CDR3 is TGTGCCAGCAGTGAGACAGGGAGCGGCTATGGCTACACCTTC.

The chain carries TRBV7-9 and TRBJ2-1; D perhaps matches TRBD1 (6 bases). Germline CDR1 reads SEHNR; CDR2 reads FQNEAQ (reference sequence). CDR3 length: 15 residues. The V end lost 6 bases, the J end lost 3 bases, and 15 bases lay between the germline ends. CDR3 in amino acids: CASSSGTTLYNEQFF. CDR3 nucleotides: TGTGCCAGCAGTTCCGGGACAACTCTCTACAATGAGCAGTTCTTC.

A few counts support this clonotype. V gene TRBV5-1 combines with J gene TRBJ2-2; D is unclear. V shed 5 bases and J shed 5 bases, with 13 bases lying between them. CDR3 length equals 14 residues. In germline, CDR1 is SGHRS, CDR2 YFSETQ. DNA of the CDR3: TGCGCCAGCAGTACCCCATTGGGAACCGGGGAGCTGTTTTTT. It is translated as CASSTPLGTGELFF.

As regards this clonotype: At one boundary the junction diverges from the germline segment, which might be a read error. V is TRBV12-3 or TRBV12-4 and J is TRBJ2-1; D assignment may be TRBD1 or TRBD2 (6 bases each). The CDR3 covers 14 residues. The CDR3 spells CASTLGGSYTEQFF. The DNA for the CDR3 is TGTGCCAGCACCTTAGGGGGGTCCTACACTGAGCAGTTCTTC.